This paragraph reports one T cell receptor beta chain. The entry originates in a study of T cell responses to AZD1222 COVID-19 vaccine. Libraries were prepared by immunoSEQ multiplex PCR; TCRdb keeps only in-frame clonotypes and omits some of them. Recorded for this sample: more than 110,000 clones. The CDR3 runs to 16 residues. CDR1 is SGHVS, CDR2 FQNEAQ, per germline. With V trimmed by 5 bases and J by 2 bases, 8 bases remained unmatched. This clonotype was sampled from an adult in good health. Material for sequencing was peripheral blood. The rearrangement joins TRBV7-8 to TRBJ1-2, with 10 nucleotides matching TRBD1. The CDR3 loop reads CASSESRTGGNYGYTF. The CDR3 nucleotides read TGTGCCAGCAGCGAATCCCGGACAGGGGGGAACTATGGCTACACCTTC.